This TCR beta chain originates from a study of blood T cell repertoires in COVID-19. Looked up from germline, CDR1 is MDHEN and CDR2 is SYDVKM. This CDR3 comprises 15 residues. Trimming pared 6 bases from V and 6 bases from J, leaving 18 bases between. This clone was seen a single time. Study members were between roughly 18 and 90 years old and lived in about two dozen US regions. Original data processing: Estimation of nucleated cell counts was performed using reference gene primer amplification. Sequencing used immunoSEQ multiplex PCR; TCRdb keeps in-frame clones, though not all of them. V, J and clone size are taken as reported in that table, and D and trimming were inferred from the DNA itself. Here the sample spans around 390,000 clones, approximately 90% being singletons.

This TCR was recovered from a woman between 45 and 65 years old who had recovered from COVID-19. Sequenced sample: PBMCs or T cells enriched from blood (not recorded which). This chain uses TRBV28 with TRBJ1-5; D is possibly TRBD1 (5 bases). The CDR3 region has the DNA TGTGCCAGCAGACTACCATCGGGGGTCAGTCAGCCCCAGCATTTT. It translates to CASRLPSGVSQPQHF.